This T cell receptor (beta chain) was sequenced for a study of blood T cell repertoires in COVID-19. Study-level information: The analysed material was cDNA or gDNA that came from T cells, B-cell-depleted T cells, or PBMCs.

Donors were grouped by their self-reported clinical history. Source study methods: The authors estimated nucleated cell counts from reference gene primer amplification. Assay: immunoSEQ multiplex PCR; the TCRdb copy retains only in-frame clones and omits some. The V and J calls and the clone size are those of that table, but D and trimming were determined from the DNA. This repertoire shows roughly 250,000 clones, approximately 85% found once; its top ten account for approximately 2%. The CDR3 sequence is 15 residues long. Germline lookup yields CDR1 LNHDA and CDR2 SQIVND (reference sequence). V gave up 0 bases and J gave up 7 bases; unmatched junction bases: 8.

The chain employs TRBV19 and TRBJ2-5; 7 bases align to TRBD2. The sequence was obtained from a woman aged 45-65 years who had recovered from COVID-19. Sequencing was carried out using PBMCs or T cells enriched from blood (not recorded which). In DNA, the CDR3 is TGTGCCAGTAGTATAGAAGCGGGACGGGAAGGGACCCAGTACTTC. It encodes CASSIEAGREGTQYF.